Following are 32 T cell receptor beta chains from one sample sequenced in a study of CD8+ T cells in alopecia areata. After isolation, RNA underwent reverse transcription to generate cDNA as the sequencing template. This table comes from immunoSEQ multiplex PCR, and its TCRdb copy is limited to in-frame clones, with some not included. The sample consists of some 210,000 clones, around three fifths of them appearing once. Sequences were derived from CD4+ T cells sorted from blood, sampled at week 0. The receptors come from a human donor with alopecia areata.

CDR3 protein: CASSSGQGRATLNEQFF. The CDR3 region has the DNA TGTGCCAGCAGCTCAGGACAGGGACGAGCTACGTTGAATGAGCAGTTCTTC. The chain uses TRBV14 and TRBJ2-1; TRBD1 matches 8 bases. Germline lookup yields CDR1 SGHDN and CDR2 FVKESK. The CDR3 contains 17 residues. The V gene end was trimmed by 5 bases and the J gene end by 7 bases; junction bases not matched to a gene: 16.

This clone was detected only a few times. The CDR3 nucleotides are TGTGCCAGCGGTCGCGCTAGCTCCTACAATGAGCAGTTCTTC. It encodes CASGRASSYNEQFF. The J gene is TRBJ2-1, the V gene TRBV2, with D uncertain. The CDR3 loop spans 14 amino acids. Trimming took 8 bases from V and 0 from J, leaving 11 bases between them. The germline CDR1 and CDR2 sequences are SNHLY and FYNNEI.

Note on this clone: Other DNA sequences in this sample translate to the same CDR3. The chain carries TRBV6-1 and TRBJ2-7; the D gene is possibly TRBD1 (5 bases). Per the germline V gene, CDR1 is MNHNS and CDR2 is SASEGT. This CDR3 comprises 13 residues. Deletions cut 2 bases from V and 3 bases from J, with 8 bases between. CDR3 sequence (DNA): TGTGCCAGCAGTGAAATGGGGCGCTACGAGCAGTACTTC. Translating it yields CASSEMGRYEQYF.

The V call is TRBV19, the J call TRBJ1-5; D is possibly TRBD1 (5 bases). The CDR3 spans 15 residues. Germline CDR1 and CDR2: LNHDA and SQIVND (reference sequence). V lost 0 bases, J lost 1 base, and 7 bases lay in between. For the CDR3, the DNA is TGTGCCAGTAGTATAGACCGGGACAGCAATCAGCCCCAGCATTTT. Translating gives CASSIDRDSNQPQHF.

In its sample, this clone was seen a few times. The CDR3 loop is CAWNQGTYEQYF. The DNA of the CDR3 is TGTGCCTGGAATCAGGGCACCTACGAGCAGTACTTC. The rearrangement joins TRBV30 to TRBJ2-5, with D possibly TRBD1 on 5 matching bases. The end of the DNA aligns better with TRBJ2-7, so the J call may be wrong. The CDR3 loop spans 12 amino acids. Germline CDR1 GTSNPN, CDR2 SVGIG (reference sequence).

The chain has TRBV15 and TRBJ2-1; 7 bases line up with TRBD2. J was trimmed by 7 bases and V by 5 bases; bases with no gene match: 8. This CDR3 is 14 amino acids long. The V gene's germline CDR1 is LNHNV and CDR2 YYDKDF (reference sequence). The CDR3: CATSGLRTSNEQFF. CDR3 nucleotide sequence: TGTGCCACCAGCGGGTTGAGGACTAGTAATGAGCAGTTCTTC.

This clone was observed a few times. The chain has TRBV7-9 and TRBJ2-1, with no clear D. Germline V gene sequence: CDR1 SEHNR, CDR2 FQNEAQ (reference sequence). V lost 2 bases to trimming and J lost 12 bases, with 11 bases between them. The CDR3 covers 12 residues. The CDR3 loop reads CASSLFGYTQFF. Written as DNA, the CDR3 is TGTGCCAGCAGCTTATTCGGGTATACGCAGTTCTTC.

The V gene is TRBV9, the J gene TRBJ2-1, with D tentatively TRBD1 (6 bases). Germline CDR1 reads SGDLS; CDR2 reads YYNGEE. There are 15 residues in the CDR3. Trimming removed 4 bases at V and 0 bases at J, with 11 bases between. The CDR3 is CASSPTDSSYNEQFF. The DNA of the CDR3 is TGTGCCAGCAGCCCCACGGACAGCTCCTACAATGAGCAGTTCTTC.

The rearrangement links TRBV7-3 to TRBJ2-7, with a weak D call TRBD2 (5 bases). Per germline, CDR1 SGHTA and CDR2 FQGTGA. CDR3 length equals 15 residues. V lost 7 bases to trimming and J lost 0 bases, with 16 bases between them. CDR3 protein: CASIASRRDSYEQYF. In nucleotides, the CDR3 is TGTGCCAGCATCGCTTCAAGACGGGACTCCTACGAGCAGTACTTC.

The DNA of the CDR3 is TGTGCCAGCAGTTACTCTCCAGCGGGAGGTAACAATGAGCAGTTCTTC. It is translated as CASSYSPAGGNNEQFF. The chain joins TRBV6-5 to TRBJ2-1; 9 nucleotides agree with TRBD2. The CDR3 is made up of 16 amino acids. The V segment lost 0 bases and the J segment 5 bases; nucleotides outside the gene matches: 5. Germline assignment: CDR1 MNHEY and CDR2 SVGAGI.

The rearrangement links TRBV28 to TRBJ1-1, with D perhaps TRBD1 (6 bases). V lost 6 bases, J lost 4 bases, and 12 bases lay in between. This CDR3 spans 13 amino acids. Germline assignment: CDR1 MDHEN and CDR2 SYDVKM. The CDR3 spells CASSDRRLTEAFF. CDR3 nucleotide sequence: TGTGCCAGCAGCGACAGGCGACTCACTGAAGCTTTCTTT.

The DNA for the CDR3 is TGTGCCAGTAGTGCCGGGTTCGTGGGCAGGGTACTGAACACTGAAGCTTTCTTT. Protein product: CASSAGFVGRVLNTEAFF. The chain carries TRBV19 and TRBJ1-1; tentatively, D is TRBD1 (5 bases). Germline loops: CDR1 LNHDA, CDR2 SQIVND (reference sequence). This CDR3 comprises 18 residues. The V gene lost 5 bases and the J gene lost 0 bases, with 22 bases spanning the gap.

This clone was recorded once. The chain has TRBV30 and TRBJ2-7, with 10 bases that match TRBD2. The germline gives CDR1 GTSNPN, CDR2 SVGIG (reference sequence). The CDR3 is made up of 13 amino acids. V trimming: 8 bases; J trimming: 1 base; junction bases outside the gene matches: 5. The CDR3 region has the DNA TGTGCCGCGCCTAGCGGGAGTTCCTACGAGCAGTACTTC. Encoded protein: CAAPSGSSYEQYF.

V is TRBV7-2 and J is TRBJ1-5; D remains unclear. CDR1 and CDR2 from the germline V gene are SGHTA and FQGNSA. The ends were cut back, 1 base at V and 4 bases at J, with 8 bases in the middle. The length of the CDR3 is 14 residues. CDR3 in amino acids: CASSLVGRNQPQHF. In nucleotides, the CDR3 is TGTGCCAGCAGCTTAGTTGGCAGGAATCAGCCCCAGCATTTT.

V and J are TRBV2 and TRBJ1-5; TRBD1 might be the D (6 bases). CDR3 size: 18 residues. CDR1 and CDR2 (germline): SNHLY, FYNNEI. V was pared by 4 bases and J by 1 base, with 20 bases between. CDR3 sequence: CASSAPPSQGVSNQPQHF. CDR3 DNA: TGTGCCAGCAGTGCCCCCCCCTCACAGGGCGTGAGCAATCAGCCCCAGCATTTT. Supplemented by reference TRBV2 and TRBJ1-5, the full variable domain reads EPEVTQTPSHQVTQMGQEVILRCVPISNHLYFYWYRQILGQKVEFLVSFYNNEISEKSEIFDDQFSVERPDGSNFTLKIRSTKLEDSAMYFCASSAPPSQGVSNQPQHFGDGTRLSIL.

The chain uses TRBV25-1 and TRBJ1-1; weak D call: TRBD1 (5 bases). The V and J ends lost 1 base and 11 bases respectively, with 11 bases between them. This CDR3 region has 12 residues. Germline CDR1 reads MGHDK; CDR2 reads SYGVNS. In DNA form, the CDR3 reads TGTGCCAGCAGTGAATTTTCCGGGGACGCTTTCTTT. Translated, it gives CASSEFSGDAFF.

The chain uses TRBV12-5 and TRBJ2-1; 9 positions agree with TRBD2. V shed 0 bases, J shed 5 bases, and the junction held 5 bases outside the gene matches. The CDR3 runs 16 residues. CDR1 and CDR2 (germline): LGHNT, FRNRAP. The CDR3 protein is CASGLVLASGDNEQFF. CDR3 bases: TGTGCTAGTGGTTTGGTACTGGCTAGCGGGGACAATGAGCAGTTCTTC.

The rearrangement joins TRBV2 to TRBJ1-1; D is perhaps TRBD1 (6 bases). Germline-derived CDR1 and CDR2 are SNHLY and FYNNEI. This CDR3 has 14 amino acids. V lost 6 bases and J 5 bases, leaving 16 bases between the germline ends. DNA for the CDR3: TGTGCCAGCAGAAAACAGGGAGTAAGGACTGAAGCTTTCTTT. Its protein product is CASRKQGVRTEAFF.

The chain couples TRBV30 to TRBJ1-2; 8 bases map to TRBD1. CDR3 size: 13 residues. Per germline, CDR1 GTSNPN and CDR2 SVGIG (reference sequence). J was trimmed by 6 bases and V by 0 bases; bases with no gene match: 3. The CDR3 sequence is CAWSVQGAHGYTF. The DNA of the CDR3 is TGTGCCTGGAGTGTGCAGGGGGCGCATGGCTACACCTTC.

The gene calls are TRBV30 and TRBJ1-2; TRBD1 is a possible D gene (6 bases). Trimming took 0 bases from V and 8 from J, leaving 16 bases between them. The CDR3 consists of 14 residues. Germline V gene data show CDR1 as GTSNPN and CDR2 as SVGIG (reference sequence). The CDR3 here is CAWSVQGLPSGYTF. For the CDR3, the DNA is TGTGCCTGGAGTGTACAGGGACTTCCAAGCGGCTACACCTTC.

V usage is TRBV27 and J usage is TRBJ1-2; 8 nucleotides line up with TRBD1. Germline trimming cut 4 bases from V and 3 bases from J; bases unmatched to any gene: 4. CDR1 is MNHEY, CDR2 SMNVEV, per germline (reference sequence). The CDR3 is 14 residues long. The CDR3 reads CASSYDRGDYGYTF. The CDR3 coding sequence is TGTGCCAGCAGTTACGACAGGGGCGACTATGGCTACACCTTC.

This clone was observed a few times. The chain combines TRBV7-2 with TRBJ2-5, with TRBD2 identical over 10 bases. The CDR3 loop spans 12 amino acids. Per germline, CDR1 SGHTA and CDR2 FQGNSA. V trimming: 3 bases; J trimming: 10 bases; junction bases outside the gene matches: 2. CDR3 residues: CASSLGLAIQYF. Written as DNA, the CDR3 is TGTGCCAGCAGCTTGGGACTAGCGATCCAGTACTTC.

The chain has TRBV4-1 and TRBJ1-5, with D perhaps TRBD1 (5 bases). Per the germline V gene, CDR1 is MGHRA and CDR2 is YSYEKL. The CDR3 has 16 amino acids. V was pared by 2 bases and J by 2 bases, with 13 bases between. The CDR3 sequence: CASSQPRDGRNQPQHF. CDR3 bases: TGCGCCAGCAGCCAACCCCGGGACGGACGCAATCAGCCCCAGCATTTT.

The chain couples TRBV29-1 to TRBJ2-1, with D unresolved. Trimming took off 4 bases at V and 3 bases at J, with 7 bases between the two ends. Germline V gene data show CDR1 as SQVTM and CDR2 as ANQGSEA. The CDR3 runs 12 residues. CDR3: CSVVSLYNEQFF. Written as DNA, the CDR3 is TGCAGCGTTGTATCCCTCTACAATGAGCAGTTCTTC.

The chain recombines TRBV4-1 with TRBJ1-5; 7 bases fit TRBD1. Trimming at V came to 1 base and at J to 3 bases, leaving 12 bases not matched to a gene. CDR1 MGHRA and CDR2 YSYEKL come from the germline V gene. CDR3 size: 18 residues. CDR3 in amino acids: CASSQGVLGQTFNQPQHF. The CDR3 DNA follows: TGCGCCAGCAGCCAAGGAGTTTTGGGACAGACCTTCAATCAGCCCCAGCATTTT.

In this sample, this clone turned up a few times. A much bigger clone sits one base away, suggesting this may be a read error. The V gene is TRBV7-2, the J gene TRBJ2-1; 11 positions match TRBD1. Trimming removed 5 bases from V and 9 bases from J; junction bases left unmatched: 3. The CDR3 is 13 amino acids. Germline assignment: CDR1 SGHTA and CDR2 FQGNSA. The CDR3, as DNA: TGTGCCAGCAGCCCGGACAGGGGGCGTGAGCAGTTCTTC. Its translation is CASSPDRGREQFF. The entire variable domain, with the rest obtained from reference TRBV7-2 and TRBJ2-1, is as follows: GAGVSQSPSNKVTEKGKDVELRCDPISGHTALYWYRQSLGQGLEFLIYFQGNSAPDKSGLPSDRFSAERTGGSVSTLTIQRTQQEDSAVYLCASSPDRGREQFFGPGTRLTVL.

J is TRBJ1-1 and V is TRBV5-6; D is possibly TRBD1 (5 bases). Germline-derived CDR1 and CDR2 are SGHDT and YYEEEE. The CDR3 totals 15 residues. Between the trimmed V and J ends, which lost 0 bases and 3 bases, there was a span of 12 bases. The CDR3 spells CASSLGSTAYTEAFF. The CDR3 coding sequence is TGTGCCAGCAGCTTGGGGTCGACAGCCTACACTGAAGCTTTCTTT.

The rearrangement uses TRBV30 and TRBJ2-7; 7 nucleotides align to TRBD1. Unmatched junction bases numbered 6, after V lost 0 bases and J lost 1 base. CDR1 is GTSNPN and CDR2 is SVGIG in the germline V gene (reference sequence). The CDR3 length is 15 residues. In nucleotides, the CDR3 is TGTGCCTGGAGTGTACGGGACAGAAAGTCCTACGAGCAGTACTTC. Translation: CAWSVRDRKSYEQYF.

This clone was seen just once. The CDR3 coding sequence is TGTGCCAGCAGCTCGAAGACAGGGAAGAATGAGCAGTTCTTC. Its translation: CASSSKTGKNEQFF. The chain joins TRBV5-4 to TRBJ2-1, with 7 bases aligning to TRBD1. The CDR3 sequence is 14 residues long. J lost 7 bases, V lost 3 bases, and 7 bases had no gene match. Germline-derived CDR1 and CDR2 are SGHNT and YYREEE (reference sequence).

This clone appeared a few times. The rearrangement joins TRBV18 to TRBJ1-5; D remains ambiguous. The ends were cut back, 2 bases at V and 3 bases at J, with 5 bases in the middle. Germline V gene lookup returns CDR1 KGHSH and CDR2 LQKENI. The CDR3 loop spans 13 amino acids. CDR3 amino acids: CASSPGINQPQHF. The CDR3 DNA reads TGTGCCAGCTCACCAGGGATCAATCAGCCCCAGCATTTT.

CDR3 sequence: CASSRELLSPLHF. The CDR3 DNA is TGTGCCAGCAGCCGGGAATTGCTATCACCCCTCCACTTT. The chain recombines TRBV25-1 with TRBJ1-6, with no clear D. The CDR3 has 13 amino acids. V lost 6 bases, J lost 10 bases, and 13 bases lay in between. The V gene's germline CDR1 is MGHDK and CDR2 SYGVNS.

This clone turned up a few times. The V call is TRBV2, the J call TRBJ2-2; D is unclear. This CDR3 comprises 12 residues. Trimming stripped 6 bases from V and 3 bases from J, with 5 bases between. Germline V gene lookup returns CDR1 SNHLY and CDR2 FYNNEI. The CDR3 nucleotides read TGTGCCAGCAGCCCCGACACCGGGGAGCTGTTTTTT. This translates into CASSPDTGELFF.